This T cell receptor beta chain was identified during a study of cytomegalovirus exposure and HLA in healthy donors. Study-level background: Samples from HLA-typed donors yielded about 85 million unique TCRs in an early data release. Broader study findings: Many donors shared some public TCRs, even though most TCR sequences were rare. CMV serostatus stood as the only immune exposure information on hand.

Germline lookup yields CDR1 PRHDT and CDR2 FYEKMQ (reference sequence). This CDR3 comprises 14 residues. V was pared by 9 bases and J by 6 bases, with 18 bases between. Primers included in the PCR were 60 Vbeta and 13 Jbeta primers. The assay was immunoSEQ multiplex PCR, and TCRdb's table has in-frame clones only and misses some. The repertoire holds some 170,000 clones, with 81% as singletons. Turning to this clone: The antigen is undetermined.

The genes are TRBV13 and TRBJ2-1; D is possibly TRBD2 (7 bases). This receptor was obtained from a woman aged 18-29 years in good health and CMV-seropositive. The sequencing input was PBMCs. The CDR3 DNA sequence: TGTGCCAGTGAGGGGGGGGGTGGCTCCAATGAGCAGTTCTTC. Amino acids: CASEGGGGSNEQFF. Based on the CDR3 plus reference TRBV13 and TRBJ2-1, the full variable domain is AAGVIQSPRHLIKEKRETATLKCYPIPRHDTVYWYQQGPGQDPQFLISFYEKMQSDKGSIPDRFSAQQFSDYHSELNMSSLELGDSALYFCASEGGGGSNEQFFGPGTRLTVL.